This T cell receptor beta chain was found in a study of OX40 agonist ivuxolimab in advanced cancers. In the study overall: Males comprised over 80% of the group, whose mean age was approximately 60 years (range 23 to 79).

Using immunoSEQ multiplex PCR, the repertoire was profiled, and TCRdb retains in-frame clones only, with some absent. The sample consists of some 120,000 clones, 92% of them appearing once. This CDR3 has 14 amino acids. Germline lookup yields CDR1 KGHSH and CDR2 LQKENI. V dropped 4 bases and J dropped 2 bases, with 11 bases sitting between them. The clonotype comes from an adult with an advanced solid tumor such as melanoma, head and neck, liver or kidney cancer. V gene TRBV18 combines with J gene TRBJ1-1, with D tentatively TRBD1 (5 bases). Here the sequenced sample was CD4+ or CD8+ T cells sorted from blood, taken in a trial of the OX40 agonist ivuxolimab. In nucleotides, the CDR3 is TGTGCCAGCTCACGGGGGACGGGTAACACTGAAGCTTTCTTT. It translates to CASSRGTGNTEAFF.